This T cell receptor (beta chain) was captured in a study of CD8+ T cells in alopecia areata. Study overall: Among treated patients, oral tofacitinib was administered at 5 to 10 mg twice daily. Notes on the study in general: Scalp specimens additionally yield sequences from normal skin's resident alphabeta T cells.

As concerns this clone: As yet, its antigen is unknown.

Treatment described: oral pan-JAK inhibitor, 5-10 mg twice daily. Samples from alopecia areata patients were lesional scalp punch biopsies and peripheral blood. Extracted RNA was reverse transcribed, and the resulting cDNA served as sequencing template. TCRdb keeps only in-frame clones here, not all; method: immunoSEQ multiplex PCR. The sample lists approximately 200,000 clones; roughly three fifths were seen once. The CDR3 is 12 residues long. CDR1 and CDR2 from the germline V gene are GTSNPN and SVGIG (reference sequence). Trimming cost V 3 bases and J 6 bases, with 9 bases left between them. This chain uses TRBV30 with TRBJ1-5; no reliable D call. Source: CD4+ T cells sorted from blood, taken at week 4, from a patient treated with tofacitinib. The clonotype was recovered from a human donor with alopecia areata. CDR3 sequence reads: CAWREEGQPQHF. CDR3 bases: TGTGCCTGGAGAGAAGAGGGTCAGCCCCAGCATTTT.